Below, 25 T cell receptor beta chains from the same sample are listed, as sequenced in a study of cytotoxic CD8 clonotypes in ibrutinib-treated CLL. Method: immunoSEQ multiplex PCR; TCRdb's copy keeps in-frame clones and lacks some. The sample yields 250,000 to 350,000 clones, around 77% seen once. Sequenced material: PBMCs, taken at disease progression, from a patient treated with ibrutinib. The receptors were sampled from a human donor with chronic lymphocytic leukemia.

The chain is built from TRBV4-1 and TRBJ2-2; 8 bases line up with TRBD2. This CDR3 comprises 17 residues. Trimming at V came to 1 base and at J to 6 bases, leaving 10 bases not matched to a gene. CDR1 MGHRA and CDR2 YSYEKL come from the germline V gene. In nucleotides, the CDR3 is TGCGCCAGCAGCCAAGGATGGACGCGGGGGGCGTCCGGGGAGCTGTTTTTT. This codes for CASSQGWTRGASGELFF.

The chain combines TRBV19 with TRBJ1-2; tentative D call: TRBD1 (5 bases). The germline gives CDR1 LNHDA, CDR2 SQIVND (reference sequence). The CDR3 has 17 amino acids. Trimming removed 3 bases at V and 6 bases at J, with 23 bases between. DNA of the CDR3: TGTGCCAGTAGTATCCCTTGGCCAGGGTGGGGACTTGATGGCTACACCTTC. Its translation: CASSIPWPGWGLDGYTF.

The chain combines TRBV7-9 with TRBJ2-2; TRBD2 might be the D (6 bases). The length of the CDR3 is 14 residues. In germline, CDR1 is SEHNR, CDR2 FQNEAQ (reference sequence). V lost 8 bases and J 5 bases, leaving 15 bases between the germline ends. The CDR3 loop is CASWREEKTGELFF. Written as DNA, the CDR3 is TGTGCCAGCTGGAGGGAGGAGAAAACCGGGGAGCTGTTTTTT.

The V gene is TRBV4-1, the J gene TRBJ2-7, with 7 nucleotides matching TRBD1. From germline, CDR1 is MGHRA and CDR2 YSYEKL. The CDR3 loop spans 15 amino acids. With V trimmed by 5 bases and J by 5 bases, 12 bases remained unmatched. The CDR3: CASSGVTTGRNEQYF. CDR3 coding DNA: TGCGCCAGCAGCGGGGTGACGACAGGGCGCAACGAGCAGTACTTC.

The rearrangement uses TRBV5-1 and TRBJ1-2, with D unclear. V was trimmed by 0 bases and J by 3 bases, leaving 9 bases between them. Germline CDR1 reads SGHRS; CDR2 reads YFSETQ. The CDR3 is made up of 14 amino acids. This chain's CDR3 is CASSLAGQYYGYTF. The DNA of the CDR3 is TGCGCCAGCAGCTTGGCCGGTCAGTACTATGGCTACACCTTC.

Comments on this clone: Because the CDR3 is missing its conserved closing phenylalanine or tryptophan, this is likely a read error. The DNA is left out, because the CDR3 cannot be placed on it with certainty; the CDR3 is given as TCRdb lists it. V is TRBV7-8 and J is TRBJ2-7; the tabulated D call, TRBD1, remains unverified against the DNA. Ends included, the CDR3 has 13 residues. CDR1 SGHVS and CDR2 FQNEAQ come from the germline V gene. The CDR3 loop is CATSLSRGTGVMI.

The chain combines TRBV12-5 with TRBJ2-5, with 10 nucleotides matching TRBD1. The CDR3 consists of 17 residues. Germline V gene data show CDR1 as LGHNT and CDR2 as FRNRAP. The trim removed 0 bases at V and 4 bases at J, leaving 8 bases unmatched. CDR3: CASGLVLSRTGGETQYF. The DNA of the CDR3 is TGTGCTAGTGGTTTGGTACTATCCAGGACAGGGGGAGAGACCCAGTACTTC.

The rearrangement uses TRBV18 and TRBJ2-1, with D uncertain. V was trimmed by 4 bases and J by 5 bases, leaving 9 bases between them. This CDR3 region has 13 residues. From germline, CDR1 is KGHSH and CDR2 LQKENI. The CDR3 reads CASSLHRDNEQFF. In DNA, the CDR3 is TGTGCCAGCTCACTGCACCGGGACAATGAGCAGTTCTTC.

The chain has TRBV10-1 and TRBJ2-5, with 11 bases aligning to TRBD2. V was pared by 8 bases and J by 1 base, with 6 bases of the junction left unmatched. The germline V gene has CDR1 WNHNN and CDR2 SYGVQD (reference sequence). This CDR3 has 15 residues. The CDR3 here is CASGTSGNFQETQYF. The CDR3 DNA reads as TGCGCCAGCGGGACTAGCGGAAACTTCCAAGAGACCCAGTACTTC.

In nucleotides, the CDR3 is TGTGCCAGCTCACCACGTTGGGGTTCGGATCAGCCCCAGCATTTT. Translated, it gives CASSPRWGSDQPQHF. The chain has TRBV18 and TRBJ1-5; the D is unclear. This CDR3 spans 15 amino acids. Between the trimmed V and J ends, which lost 1 base and 5 bases, there was a span of 12 bases. The germline V gene encodes CDR1 KGHSH and CDR2 LQKENI.

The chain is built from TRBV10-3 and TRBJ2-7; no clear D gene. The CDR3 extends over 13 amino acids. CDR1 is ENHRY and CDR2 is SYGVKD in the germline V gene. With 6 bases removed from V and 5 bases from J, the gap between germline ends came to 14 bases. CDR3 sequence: CAIRSPTKNEQYF. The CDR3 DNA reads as TGTGCCATCAGGTCTCCGACAAAAAACGAGCAGTACTTC.

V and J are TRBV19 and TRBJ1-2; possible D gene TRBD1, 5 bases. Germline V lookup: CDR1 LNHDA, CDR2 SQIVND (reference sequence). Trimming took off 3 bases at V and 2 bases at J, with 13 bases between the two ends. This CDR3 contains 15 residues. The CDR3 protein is CASSIGRVGNYGYTF. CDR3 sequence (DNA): TGTGCCAGTAGTATTGGCAGGGTGGGGAACTATGGCTACACCTTC. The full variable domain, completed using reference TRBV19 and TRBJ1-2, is DGGITQSPKYLFRKEGQNVTLSCEQNLNHDAMYWYRQDPGQGLRLIYYSQIVNDFQKGDIAEGYSVSREKKESFPLTVTSAQKNPTAFYLCASSIGRVGNYGYTFGSGTRLTVV.

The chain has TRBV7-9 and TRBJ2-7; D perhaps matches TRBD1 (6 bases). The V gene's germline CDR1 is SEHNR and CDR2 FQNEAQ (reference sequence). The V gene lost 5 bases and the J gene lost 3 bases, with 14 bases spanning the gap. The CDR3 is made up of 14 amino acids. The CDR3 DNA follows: TGTGCCAGCAGCCATCAGGGGATTCTCTACGAGCAGTACTTC. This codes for CASSHQGILYEQYF.

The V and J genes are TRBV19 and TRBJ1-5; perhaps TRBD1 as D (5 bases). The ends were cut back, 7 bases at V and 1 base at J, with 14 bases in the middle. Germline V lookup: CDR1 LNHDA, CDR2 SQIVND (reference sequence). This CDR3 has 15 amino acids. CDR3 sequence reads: CASTRRGPSNQPQHF. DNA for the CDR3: TGTGCCAGTACCCGGAGGGGACCGAGCAATCAGCCCCAGCATTTT. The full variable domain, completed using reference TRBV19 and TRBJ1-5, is DGGITQSPKYLFRKEGQNVTLSCEQNLNHDAMYWYRQDPGQGLRLIYYSQIVNDFQKGDIAEGYSVSREKKESFPLTVTSAQKNPTAFYLCASTRRGPSNQPQHFGDGTRLSIL.

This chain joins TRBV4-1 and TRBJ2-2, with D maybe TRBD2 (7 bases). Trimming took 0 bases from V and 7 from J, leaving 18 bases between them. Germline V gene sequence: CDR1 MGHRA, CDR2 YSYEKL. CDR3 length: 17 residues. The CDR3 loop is CASSQDWLGGAVGELFF. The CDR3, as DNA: TGCGCCAGCAGCCAAGATTGGTTAGGGGGGGCAGTCGGGGAGCTGTTTTTT.

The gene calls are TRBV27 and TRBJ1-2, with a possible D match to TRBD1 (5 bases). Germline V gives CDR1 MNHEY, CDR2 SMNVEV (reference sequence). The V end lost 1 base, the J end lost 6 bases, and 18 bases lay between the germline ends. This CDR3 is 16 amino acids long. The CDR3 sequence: CASSLFGRVKTDGYTF. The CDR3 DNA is TGTGCCAGCAGTTTATTCGGCAGGGTGAAGACGGATGGCTACACCTTC.

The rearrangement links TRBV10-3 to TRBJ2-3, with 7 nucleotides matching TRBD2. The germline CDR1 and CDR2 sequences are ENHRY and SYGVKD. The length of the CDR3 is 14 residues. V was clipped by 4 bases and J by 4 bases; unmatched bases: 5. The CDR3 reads CAISVGAGADTQYF. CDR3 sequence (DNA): TGTGCCATCAGTGTTGGGGCGGGAGCAGATACGCAGTATTTT.

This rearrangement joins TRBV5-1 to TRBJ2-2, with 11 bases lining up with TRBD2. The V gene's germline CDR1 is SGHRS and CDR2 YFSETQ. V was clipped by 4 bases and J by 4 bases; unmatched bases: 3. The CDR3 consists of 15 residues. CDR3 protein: CASSTLAGGTGELFF. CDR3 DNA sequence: TGCGCCAGCAGCACTCTAGCGGGAGGCACCGGGGAGCTGTTTTTT.

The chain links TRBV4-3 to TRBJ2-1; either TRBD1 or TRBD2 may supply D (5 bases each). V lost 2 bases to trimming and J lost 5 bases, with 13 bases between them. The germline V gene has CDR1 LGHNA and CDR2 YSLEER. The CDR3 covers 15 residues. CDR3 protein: CASSQRRGLDNEQFF. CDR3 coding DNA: TGCGCCAGCAGCCAACGCCGGGGCCTAGACAATGAGCAGTTCTTC.

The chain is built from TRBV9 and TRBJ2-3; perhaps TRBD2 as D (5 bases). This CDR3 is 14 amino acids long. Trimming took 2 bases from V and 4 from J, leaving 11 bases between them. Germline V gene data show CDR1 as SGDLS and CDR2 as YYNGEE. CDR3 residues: CASSVRPGADTQYF. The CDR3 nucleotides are TGTGCCAGCAGCGTGCGTCCCGGGGCAGATACGCAGTATTTT.

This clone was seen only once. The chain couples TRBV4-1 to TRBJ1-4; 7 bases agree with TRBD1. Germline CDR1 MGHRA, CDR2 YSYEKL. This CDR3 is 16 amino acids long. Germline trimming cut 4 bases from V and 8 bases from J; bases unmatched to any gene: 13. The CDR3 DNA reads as TGCGCCAGCAGCCGAGACGCACAGGGGAGGAGGGAAAAACTGTTTTTT. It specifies CASSRDAQGRREKLFF.

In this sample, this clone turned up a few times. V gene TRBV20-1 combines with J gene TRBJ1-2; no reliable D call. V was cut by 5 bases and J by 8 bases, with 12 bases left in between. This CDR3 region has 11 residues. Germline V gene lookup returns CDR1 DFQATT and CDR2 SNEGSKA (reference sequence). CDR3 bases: TGCAGTGCTGTCGATCCCTGGGGCTACACCTTC. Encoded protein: CSAVDPWGYTF.

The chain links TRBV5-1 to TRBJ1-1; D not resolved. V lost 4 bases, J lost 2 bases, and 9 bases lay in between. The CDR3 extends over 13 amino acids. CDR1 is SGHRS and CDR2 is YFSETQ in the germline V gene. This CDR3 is CASSLRRNTEAFF. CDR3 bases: TGCGCCAGCAGCCTGAGACGAAACACTGAAGCTTTCTTT.

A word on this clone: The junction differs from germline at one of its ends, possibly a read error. CDR3 region: CASSFRDRLNF. CDR3 nucleotide sequence: TGTGCCAGCAGCTTCCGGGACAGGCTAAACTTC. V and J are TRBV7-9 and TRBJ1-2, with 8 bases fitting TRBD1. The CDR3 has 11 amino acids. CDR1 is SEHNR and CDR2 is FQNEAQ in the germline V gene (reference sequence).

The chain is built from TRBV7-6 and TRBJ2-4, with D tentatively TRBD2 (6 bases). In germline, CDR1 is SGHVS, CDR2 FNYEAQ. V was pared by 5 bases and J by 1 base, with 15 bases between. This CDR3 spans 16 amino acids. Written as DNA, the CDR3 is TGTGCCAGCAGCCCCTCGGCGGGATGGGCCAAAAACATTCAGTACTTC. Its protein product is CASSPSAGWAKNIQYF.